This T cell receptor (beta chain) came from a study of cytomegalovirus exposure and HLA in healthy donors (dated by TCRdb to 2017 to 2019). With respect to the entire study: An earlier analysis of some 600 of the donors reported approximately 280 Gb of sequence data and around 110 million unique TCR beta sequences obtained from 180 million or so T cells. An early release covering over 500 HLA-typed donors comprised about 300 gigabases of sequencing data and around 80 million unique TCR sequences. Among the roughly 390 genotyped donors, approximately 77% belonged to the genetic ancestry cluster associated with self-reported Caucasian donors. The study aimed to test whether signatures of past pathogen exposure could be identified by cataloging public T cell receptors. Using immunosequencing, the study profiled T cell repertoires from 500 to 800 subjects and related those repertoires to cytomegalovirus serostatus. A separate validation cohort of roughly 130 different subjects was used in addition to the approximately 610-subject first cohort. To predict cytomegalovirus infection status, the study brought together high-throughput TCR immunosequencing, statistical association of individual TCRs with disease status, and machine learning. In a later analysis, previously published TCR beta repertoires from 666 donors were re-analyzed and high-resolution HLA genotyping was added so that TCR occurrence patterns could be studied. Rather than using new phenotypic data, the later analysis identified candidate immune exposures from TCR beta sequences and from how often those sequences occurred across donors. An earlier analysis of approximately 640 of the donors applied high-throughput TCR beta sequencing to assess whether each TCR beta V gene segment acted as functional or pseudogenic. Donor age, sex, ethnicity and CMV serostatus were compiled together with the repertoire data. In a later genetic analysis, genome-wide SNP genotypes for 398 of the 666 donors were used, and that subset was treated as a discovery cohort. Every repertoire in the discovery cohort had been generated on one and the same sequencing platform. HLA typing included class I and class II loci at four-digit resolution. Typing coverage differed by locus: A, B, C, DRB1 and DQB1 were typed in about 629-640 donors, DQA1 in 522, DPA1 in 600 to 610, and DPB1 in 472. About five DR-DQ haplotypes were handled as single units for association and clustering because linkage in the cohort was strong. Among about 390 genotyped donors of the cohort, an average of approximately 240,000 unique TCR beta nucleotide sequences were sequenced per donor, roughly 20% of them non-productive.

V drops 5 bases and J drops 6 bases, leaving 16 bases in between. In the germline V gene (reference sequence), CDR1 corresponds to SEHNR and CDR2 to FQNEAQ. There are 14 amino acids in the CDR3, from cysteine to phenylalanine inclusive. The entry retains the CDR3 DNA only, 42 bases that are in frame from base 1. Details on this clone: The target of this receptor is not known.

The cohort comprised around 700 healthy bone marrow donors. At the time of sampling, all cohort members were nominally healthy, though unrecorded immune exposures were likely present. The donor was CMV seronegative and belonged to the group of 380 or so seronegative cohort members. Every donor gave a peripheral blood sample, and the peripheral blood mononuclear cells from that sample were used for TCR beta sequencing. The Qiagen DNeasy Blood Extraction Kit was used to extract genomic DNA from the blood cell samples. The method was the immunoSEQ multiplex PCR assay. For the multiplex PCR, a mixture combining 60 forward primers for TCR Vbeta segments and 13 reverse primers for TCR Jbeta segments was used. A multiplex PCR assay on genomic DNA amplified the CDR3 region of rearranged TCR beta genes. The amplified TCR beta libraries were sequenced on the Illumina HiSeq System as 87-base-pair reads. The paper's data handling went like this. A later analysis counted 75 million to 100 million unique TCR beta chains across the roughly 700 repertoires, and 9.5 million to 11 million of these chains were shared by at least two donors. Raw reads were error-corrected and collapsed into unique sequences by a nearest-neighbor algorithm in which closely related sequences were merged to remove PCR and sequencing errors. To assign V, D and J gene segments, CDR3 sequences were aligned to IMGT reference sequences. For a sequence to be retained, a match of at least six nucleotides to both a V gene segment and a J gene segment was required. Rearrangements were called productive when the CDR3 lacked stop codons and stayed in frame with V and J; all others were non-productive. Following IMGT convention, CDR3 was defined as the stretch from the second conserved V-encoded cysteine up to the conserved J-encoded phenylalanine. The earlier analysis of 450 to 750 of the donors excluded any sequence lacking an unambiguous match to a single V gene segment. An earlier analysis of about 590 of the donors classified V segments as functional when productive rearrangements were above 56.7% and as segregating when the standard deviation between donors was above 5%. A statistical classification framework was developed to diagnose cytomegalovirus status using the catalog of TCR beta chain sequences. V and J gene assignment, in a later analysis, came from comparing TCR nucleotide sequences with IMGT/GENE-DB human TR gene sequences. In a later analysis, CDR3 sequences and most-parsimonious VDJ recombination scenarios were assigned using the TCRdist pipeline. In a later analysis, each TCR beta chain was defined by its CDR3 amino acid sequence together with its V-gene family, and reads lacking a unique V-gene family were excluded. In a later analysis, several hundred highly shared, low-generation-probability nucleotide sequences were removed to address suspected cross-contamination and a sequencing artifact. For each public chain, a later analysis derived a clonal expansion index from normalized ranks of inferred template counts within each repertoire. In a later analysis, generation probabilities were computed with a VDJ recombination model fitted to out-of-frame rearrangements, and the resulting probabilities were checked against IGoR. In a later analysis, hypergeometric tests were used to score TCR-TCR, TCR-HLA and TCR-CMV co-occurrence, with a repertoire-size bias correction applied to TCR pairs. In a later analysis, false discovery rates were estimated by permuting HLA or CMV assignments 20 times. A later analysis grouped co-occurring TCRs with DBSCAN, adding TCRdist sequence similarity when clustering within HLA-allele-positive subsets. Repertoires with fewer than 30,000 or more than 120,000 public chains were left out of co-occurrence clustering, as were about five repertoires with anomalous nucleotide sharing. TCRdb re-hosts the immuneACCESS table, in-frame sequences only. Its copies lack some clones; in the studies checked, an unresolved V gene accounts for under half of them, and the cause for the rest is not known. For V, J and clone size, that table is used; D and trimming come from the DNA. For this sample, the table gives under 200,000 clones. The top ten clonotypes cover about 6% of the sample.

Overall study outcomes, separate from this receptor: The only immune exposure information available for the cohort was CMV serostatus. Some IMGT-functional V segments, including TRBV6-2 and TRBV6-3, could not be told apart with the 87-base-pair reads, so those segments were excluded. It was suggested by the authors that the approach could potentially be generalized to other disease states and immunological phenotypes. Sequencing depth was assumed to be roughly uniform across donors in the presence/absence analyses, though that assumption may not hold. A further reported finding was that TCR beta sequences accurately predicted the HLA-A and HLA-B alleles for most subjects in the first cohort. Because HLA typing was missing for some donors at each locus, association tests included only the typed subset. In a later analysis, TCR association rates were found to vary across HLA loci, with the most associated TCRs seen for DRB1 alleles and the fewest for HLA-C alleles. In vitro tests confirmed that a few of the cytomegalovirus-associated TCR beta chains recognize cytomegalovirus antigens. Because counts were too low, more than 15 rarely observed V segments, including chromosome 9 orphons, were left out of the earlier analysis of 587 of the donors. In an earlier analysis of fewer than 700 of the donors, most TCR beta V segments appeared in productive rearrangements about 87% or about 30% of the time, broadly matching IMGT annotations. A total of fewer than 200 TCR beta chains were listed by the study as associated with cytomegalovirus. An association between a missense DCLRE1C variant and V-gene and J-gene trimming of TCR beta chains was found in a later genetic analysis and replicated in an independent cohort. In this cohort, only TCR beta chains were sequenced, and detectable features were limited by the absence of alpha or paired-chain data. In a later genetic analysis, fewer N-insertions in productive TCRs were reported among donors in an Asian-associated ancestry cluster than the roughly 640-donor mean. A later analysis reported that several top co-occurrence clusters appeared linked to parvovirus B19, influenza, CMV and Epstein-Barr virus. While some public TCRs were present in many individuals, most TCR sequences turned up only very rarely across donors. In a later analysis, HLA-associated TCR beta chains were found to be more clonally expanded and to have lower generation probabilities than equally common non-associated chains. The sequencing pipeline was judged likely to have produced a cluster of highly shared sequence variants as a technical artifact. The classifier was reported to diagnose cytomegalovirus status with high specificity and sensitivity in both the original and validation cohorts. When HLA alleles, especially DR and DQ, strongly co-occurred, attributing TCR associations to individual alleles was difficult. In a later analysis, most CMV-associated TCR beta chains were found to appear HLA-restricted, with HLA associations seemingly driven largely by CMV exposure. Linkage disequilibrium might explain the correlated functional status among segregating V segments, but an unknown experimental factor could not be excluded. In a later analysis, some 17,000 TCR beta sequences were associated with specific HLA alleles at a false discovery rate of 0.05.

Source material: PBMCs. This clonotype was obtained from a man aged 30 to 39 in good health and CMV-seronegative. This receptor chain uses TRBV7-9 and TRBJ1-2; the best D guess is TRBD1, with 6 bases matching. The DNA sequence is TGTGCCAGCAGCCCTGAGGGGGTCTCTCATGGCTACACCTTC. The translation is CASSPEGVSHGYTF.